The rows below give T cell receptor beta chains drawn from one sample of a study of Graves' ophthalmopathy and Graves' hyperthyroidism. TCRdb independently ran MiXCR on the multiplex PCR reads; one entry per CDR3 protein. The data hold about 340,000 distinct CDR3 sequences, with roughly a sixth observed a single time. The specimen was peripheral blood. Source of these receptors: an adult man with Graves' ophthalmopathy. Both conserved end residues are part of each CDR3. The order of the fields is V gene, J gene, CDR3 protein.

>TRBV6-5|TRBJ1-2
CASRGGENYGYTF
>TRBV11-2|TRBJ2-7
CASSYGTGGYEQYF
>TRBV30|TRBJ2-5
CAWSPPGGTGETQYF
>TRBV4-1|TRBJ2-5
CASSQAGLAEETQYF
>TRBV20-1|TRBJ1-2
CSASEGNPKGYTF
>TRBV15|TRBJ2-2
CATSRGLAGTGELFF
>TRBV6-1|TRBJ2-7
CASDQGWGSTYEQYF
>TRBV28|TRBJ2-5
CASSLGRQQETQYF
>TRBV7-3|TRBJ2-2
CASSLYSNTGELFF
>TRBV20-1|TRBJ1-6
CSAIGQFNSPLHF
>TRBV2|TRBJ2-7
CASSAGAGAGEQYF
>TRBV6-5|TRBJ1-1
CASSYNGGQEAFF
>TRBV6-2/TRBV6-3|TRBJ2-5
CASSRRLVGETQYF
>TRBV12-3/TRBV12-4|TRBJ1-1
CASSTGYGTEAFF
>TRBV25-1|TRBJ1-2
CASSDRAWNYNYGYTF
>TRBV19|TRBJ1-2
CASSLPIGQGYGYTF
>TRBV6-1|TRBJ2-7
CASRRIKGPHEQYF
>TRBV6-2/TRBV6-3|TRBJ1-1
CASSYSGSEAFF
>TRBV5-1|TRBJ2-2
CASSLDEWTGDTGELFF
>TRBV7-9|TRBJ1-1
CASTPVGGSTEAFF
>TRBV25-1|TRBJ1-6
CASSERVLGASPLHF
>TRBV6-1|TRBJ1-2
CASSEGFLIPSNYGYTF
>TRBV27|TRBJ1-2
CATRTLAYGYTF
>TRBV19|TRBJ1-1
CASSIQGLNTEAFF
>TRBV30|TRBJ1-1
CAAGEAFF
>TRBV20-1|TRBJ2-7
CSATSPSGAPREQYF
>TRBV12-3/TRBV12-4|TRBJ1-2
CASSLAQGTGSYGYTF
>TRBV20-1|TRBJ1-2
CSVPIRVLGYTF
>TRBV7-2|TRBJ2-5
CASSPQGLAGRETQYF
>TRBV6-5|TRBJ2-5
CASSLTGQYQETQYF
>TRBV6-1|TRBJ1-2
CASGGTYGYTF
>TRBV25-1|TRBJ1-1
CASSEGRTEAFF
>TRBV20-1|TRBJ2-5
CSARVRGARETQYF
>TRBV12-3/TRBV12-4|TRBJ1-5
CASSFFGRGGNQPQHF
>TRBV4-2|TRBJ1-1
CASSPQGPSGMNTEAFF
>TRBV12-3/TRBV12-4|TRBJ2-5
CASSQQDQGTQYF
>TRBV7-2|TRBJ2-5
CASSLNGNRGETQYF
>TRBV10-3|TRBJ2-4
CAISEQAGVGKNIQYF
>TRBV29-1|TRBJ2-7
CSARTSGSPEQYF
>TRBV6-5|TRBJ2-2
CASSYGGTSGRGELFF
>TRBV7-9|TRBJ1-5
CATQDRVDQPQHF
>TRBV4-1|TRBJ2-7
CASSQVTRTGNYEQYF
>TRBV7-9|TRBJ2-2
CASSPLPDGELFF
>TRBV20-1|TRBJ2-7
CSATDNRYEQYF
>TRBV30|TRBJ2-2
CAAKFSGTGELFF
>TRBV6-5|TRBJ2-7
CASSYSGVGEQYF
>TRBV3-1|TRBJ1-3
CASSLGRVSGNTIYF
>TRBV11-2|TRBJ1-2
CASSPDLGRKNYGYTF
>TRBV2|TRBJ2-7
CASKTMATGEQYF
>TRBV30|TRBJ2-2
CAWIGELFF
>TRBV15|TRBJ1-1
CATSRAGGSLRATEAFF
>TRBV6-1|TRBJ1-1
CASSEVWGGNTEAFF
>TRBV10-2|TRBJ2-7
CASSEGLAEYEQYF
>TRBV20-1|TRBJ2-7
CSASARLAGKPYEQYF
>TRBV28|TRBJ2-5
CASSSTVPRAQYF
>TRBV3-1|TRBJ1-1
CASSQDRGRRNTEAFF
>TRBV6-1|TRBJ1-5
CASNTGINQPQHF